Listed below are T cell receptor beta chains from one sample, sequenced in a study of blood T cell repertoires in COVID-19. Assay: immunoSEQ multiplex PCR; the TCRdb copy retains only in-frame clones and omits some. The repertoire holds 250,000 to 300,000 clones, with approximately 90% as singletons. The sequenced sample consisted of PBMCs or T cells enriched from blood (not recorded which). The receptors come from a woman aged 35 to 49 with acute COVID-19. CDR3s include the opening cysteine and the closing phenylalanine or tryptophan. The D gene is left open where the match is weak. Size is omitted from some rows. Given values are once, few, many or a class for expanded clones.

D gene,V gene,J gene,clone size,CDR3 protein,CDR3 DNA
-,TRBV3-1/TRBV3-2,TRBJ1-3,-,CASSPGQSGNTIYF,TGTGCCAGCAGCCCCGGACAGAGTGGAAACACCATATATTTT
-,TRBV28,TRBJ2-2,-,CASSSNVPGELFF,TGTGCCAGCAGTTCAAATGTCCCCGGGGAGCTGTTTTTT
TRBD1,TRBV19,TRBJ1-1,-,CASSIAGGTEAFF,TGTGCCAGTAGTATAGCAGGGGGCACTGAAGCTTTCTTT
TRBD1,TRBV27,TRBJ1-1,-,CASRQYRGPYGNTEAFF,TGTGCCAGCAGGCAATACAGGGGCCCCTATGGGAACACTGAAGCTTTCTTT
TRBD1,TRBV18,TRBJ2-1,-,CASSPTTGGSYNEQFF,TGTGCCAGCTCACCAACTACAGGGGGCTCCTACAATGAGCAGTTCTTC
-,TRBV27,TRBJ2-7,-,CASSRRVNYEQYF,TGTGCCAGCAGTAGGAGGGTAAACTACGAGCAGTACTTC
-,TRBV24-1,TRBJ2-1,-,CATRGTGYNEQFF,TGTGCCACCAGGGGGACTGGCTACAATGAGCAGTTCTTC
TRBD2,TRBV7-2,TRBJ2-5,-,CASSYLSGRAGETQYF,TGTGCCAGCAGCTATCTAAGCGGGAGGGCCGGGGAGACCCAGTACTTC
-,TRBV15,TRBJ1-3,-,CATSTGGVHSGNTIYF,TGTGCCACCAGCACTGGCGGGGTACACTCTGGAAACACCATATATTTT
-,TRBV10-3,TRBJ2-5,-,CAISEETRIETQYF,TGTGCCATCAGTGAGGAAACGCGGATAGAGACCCAGTACTTC
-,TRBV2,TRBJ1-2,once,CASSVDSGPGGYTF,TGTGCCAGCAGTGTGGACAGTGGCCCGGGAGGCTACACCTTC
TRBD2,TRBV28,TRBJ2-7,-,CASSPHLSRGASYEQYF,TGTGCCAGCAGTCCCCACCTCTCGCGGGGGGCTTCCTACGAGCAGTACTTC
-,TRBV4-2,TRBJ1-4,-,CASSQDRGGNEKLFF,TGTGCCAGCAGCCAAGATAGGGGGGGGAATGAAAAACTGTTTTTT
TRBD2,TRBV6-2/TRBV6-3,TRBJ2-7,once,CASSYNSGSIYEQYF,TGTGCCAGCAGTTACAATAGCGGGAGTATCTACGAGCAGTACTTC
TRBD1,TRBV9,TRBJ2-1,-,CASSARDSHYNEQFF,TGTGCCAGCAGCGCCCGGGACAGTCACTACAATGAGCAGTTCTTC
-,TRBV5-5,TRBJ1-2,-,CASSLGRGRDGYTF,TGTGCCAGCAGCTTGGGCAGGGGTCGGGATGGCTACACCTTC
-,TRBV28,TRBJ1-1,-,CASSLWAGSQPEAFF,TGTGCCAGCAGTTTATGGGCAGGAAGCCAACCTGAAGCTTTCTTT
TRBD1,TRBV20-1,TRBJ2-7,-,CSASVSDRGYYEQYF,TGCAGTGCTAGTGTGTCGGACAGGGGATACTACGAGCAGTACTTC
TRBD1,TRBV20-1,TRBJ1-1,-,CSASRTGGTEAFF,TGCAGTGCTAGTCGGACAGGGGGAACTGAAGCTTTCTTT
-,TRBV4-2,TRBJ2-5,once,CASSQVYPLTQETQYF,TGTGCCAGCAGCCAAGTTTATCCGCTGACTCAAGAGACCCAGTACTTC
-,TRBV9,TRBJ1-3,once,CASSGDRGNTIYF,TGTGCCAGCAGCGGAGACAGGGGAAACACCATATATTTT
-,TRBV20-1,TRBJ2-3,-,CSASRPTGGTDTQYF,TGCAGTGCTAGTAGGCCTACCGGGGGTACAGATACGCAGTATTTT
-,TRBV28,TRBJ1-5,-,CASSFRVGQGQPQHF,TGTGCCAGCAGTTTTCGGGTGGGGCAAGGTCAGCCCCAGCATTTT
-,TRBV5-6,TRBJ1-2,-,CASSLWGHNVYGYTF,TGTGCCAGCAGCTTGTGGGGCCATAACGTCTATGGCTACACCTTC
-,TRBV4-3,TRBJ1-1,-,CASSQGAPENTEAFF,TGCGCCAGCAGCCAGGGGGCCCCTGAGAACACTGAAGCTTTCTTT
TRBD1,TRBV6-5,TRBJ2-7,few,CASNPGQGMVYEQYF,TGTGCCAGCAACCCCGGACAGGGGATGGTCTACGAGCAGTACTTC
-,TRBV2,TRBJ2-7,-,CASSVTGYEQYF,TGTGCCAGCAGTGTTACAGGTTACGAGCAGTACTTC
-,TRBV6-5,TRBJ2-1,-,CASTGRGSYNEQFF,TGTGCCAGCACTGGTCGGGGCTCCTACAATGAGCAGTTCTTC
TRBD2,TRBV4-3,TRBJ2-1,-,CASSRDYLSYNEQFF,TGCGCCAGCAGCCGGGACTACCTCTCCTACAATGAGCAGTTCTTC
TRBD2,TRBV13,TRBJ2-3,once,CASSSDYPKRGSADTQYF,TGTGCCAGCAGCTCCGACTATCCCAAGCGGGGGAGTGCAGATACGCAGTATTTT
-,TRBV12-3/TRBV12-4,TRBJ2-2,once,CASSFRGTGELFF,TGTGCCAGCAGTTTTAGGGGAACCGGGGAGCTGTTTTTT
-,TRBV5-1,TRBJ2-7,few,CASRKQGKGYEQYF,TGCGCCAGCCGTAAACAGGGAAAAGGCTACGAGCAGTACTTC
TRBD1,TRBV15,TRBJ1-6,-,CATSRSDRGLYNSPLHF,TGTGCCACCAGCAGATCGGACAGGGGGCTTTACAATTCACCCCTCCACTTT
-,TRBV7-9,TRBJ2-7,-,CASSHSSYEQYF,TGTGCCAGCAGCCACAGCTCCTACGAGCAGTACTTC
TRBD1,TRBV2,TRBJ1-5,-,CASSEEAGGQPQHF,TGTGCCAGCAGTGAAGAGGCAGGGGGTCAGCCCCAGCATTTT
TRBD1,TRBV4-1,TRBJ1-4,-,CASSRGQGREKLFF,TGCGCCAGCAGTCGCGGACAGGGGAGGGAAAAACTGTTTTTT
TRBD1,TRBV5-6,TRBJ2-5,-,CASSLVPRDSYFQETQYF,TGTGCCAGCAGCTTGGTTCCCCGGGACAGCTATTTCCAAGAGACCCAGTACTTC
-,TRBV19,TRBJ1-4,-,CASSNTGLEKLFF,TGTGCCAGTAGTAACACAGGGTTGGAAAAACTGTTTTTT
-,TRBV7-9,TRBJ2-5,-,CASRNPVSETQYF,TGTGCCAGCAGAAACCCAGTATCGGAGACCCAGTACTTC
-,TRBV29-1,TRBJ1-1,-,CSVGSLRGQNGAKVAFF,TGCAGCGTTGGATCCCTACGTGGACAGAACGGGGCGAAGGTAGCTTTCTTT
-,TRBV7-9,TRBJ1-3,-,CASSRVGSGNTIYF,TGTGCCAGCAGCCGGGTTGGCTCTGGAAACACCATATATTTT
-,TRBV12-3/TRBV12-4,TRBJ2-7,-,CASSPFLGREQYF,TGTGCCAGCAGTCCCTTCCTGGGGCGCGAGCAGTACTTC
-,TRBV19,TRBJ2-7,-,CASTVSGSSAYEQYF,TGTGCCAGTACGGTCTCCGGGAGTTCCGCCTACGAGCAGTACTTC
-,TRBV4-1,TRBJ1-1,-,CASSQDEAVTVSDTEAFF,TGCGCCAGCAGCCAAGATGAGGCCGTGACAGTATCAGACACTGAAGCTTTCTTT
-,TRBV7-9,TRBJ1-6,-,CASSLIGGKGNSPLHF,TGTGCCAGCAGCTTAATCGGGGGGAAGGGTAATTCACCCCTCCACTTT